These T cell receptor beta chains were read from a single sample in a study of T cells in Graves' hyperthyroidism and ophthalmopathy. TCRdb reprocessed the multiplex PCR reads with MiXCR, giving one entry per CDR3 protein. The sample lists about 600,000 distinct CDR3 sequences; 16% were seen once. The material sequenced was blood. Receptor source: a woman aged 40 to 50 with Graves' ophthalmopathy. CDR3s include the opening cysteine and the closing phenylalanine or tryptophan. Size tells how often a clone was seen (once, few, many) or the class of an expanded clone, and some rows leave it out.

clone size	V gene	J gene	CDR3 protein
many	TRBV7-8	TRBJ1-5	CASSLVGQGHQPQHF
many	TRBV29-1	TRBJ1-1	CSVGRRLNTEAFF
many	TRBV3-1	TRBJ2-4	CASSHSTGVAKNIQYF
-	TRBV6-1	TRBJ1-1	CASTKGRTGGNTEAFF
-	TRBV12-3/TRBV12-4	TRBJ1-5	CASSRLGNQPQHF
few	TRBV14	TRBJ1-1	CASSQATGKTEAFF
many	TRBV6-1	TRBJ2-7	CASIKGVGDYEQYF
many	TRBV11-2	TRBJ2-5	CASRTPGAETQYF
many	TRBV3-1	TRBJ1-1	CASSQGWEMNTEAFF
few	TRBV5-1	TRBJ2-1	CASRAGRSGFYNEQFF